This T cell receptor beta chain was recorded in a study of blood T cell repertoires in COVID-19. TCRdb's table, derived via immunoSEQ multiplex PCR, lists solely in-frame clones and lacks some. The table has more than 100,000 clones, approximately 80% seen once. Germline V CDR1 and CDR2: SNHLY, FYNNEI. With V trimmed by 5 bases and J by 8 bases, 8 bases remained unmatched. The CDR3 covers 14 residues. The chain is built from TRBV2 and TRBJ1-2; the match to TRBD1 covers 10 bases. Specimen: peripheral blood. The sequence came from a human donor in a cohort sampled during active COVID-19. The CDR3 coding sequence is TGTGCCAGCAGTTGGGGACAGGGGCTCGGAGGCTACACCTTC. Its protein product is CASSWGQGLGGYTF. The full variable domain, completed using reference TRBV2 and TRBJ1-2, is EPEVTQTPSHQVTQMGQEVILRCVPISNHLYFYWYRQILGQKVEFLVSFYNNEISEKSEIFDDQFSVERPDGSNFTLKIRSTKLEDSAMYFCASSWGQGLGGYTFGSGTRLTVV.